The 2 T cell receptor beta chains below come from one sample, sequenced in a study of OX40 agonist ivuxolimab in advanced cancers. The table came from immunoSEQ multiplex PCR; TCRdb's copy has only in-frame clones and leaves some out. This table holds 57,000 or so clones, roughly 92% found once. Source: CD4+ or CD8+ T cells sorted from blood, taken in a trial of the OX40 agonist ivuxolimab. The receptors stem from an adult with an advanced solid tumor such as melanoma, head and neck, liver or kidney cancer.

The chain recombines TRBV15 with TRBJ2-3, with D unclear. The length of the CDR3 is 16 residues. The germline gives CDR1 LNHNV, CDR2 YYDKDF (reference sequence). Trimming took off 0 bases at V and 0 bases at J, with 10 bases between the two ends. The CDR3 loop reads CATSRDHVDSTDTQYF. Here the CDR3 DNA reads TGTGCCACCAGCAGAGATCACGTAGATAGCACAGATACGCAGTATTTT. Based on the CDR3 plus reference TRBV15 and TRBJ2-3, the full variable domain is DAMVIQNPRYQVTQFGKPVTLSCSQTLNHNVMYWYQQKSSQAPKLLFHYYDKDFNNEADTPDNFQSRRPNTSFCFLDIRSPGLGDTAMYLCATSRDHVDSTDTQYFGPGTRLTVL.

The V and J genes are TRBV4-3 and TRBJ2-1; 13 positions match TRBD2. The germline V gene has CDR1 LGHNA and CDR2 YSLEER. With V trimmed by 1 base and J by 4 bases, 1 base remained unmatched. The length of the CDR3 is 16 residues. The chain's CDR3 is CASSQGTSGSYNEQFF. For the CDR3, the DNA is TGCGCCAGCAGCCAAGGGACTAGCGGGAGTTACAATGAGCAGTTCTTC.